This T cell receptor beta chain is from a study of blood T cells in healthy people across ages. General observations from the study: Age showed a roughly linear inverse relationship with TCR beta diversity per million T cells. Donors of long life had a larger count of naive CD4+ cells and greater diversity than aged donors.

The ends were cut back, 6 bases at V and 0 bases at J, with 13 bases in the middle. The germline V gene has CDR1 MNHEY and CDR2 SVGAGI. This CDR3 has 15 amino acids. Samples had at least 7 million PBMCs isolated from them. With a J-beta primer mix and a sample-barcoded 5' primer, a second PCR ran 7 to 11 cycles. Every cDNA molecule carried a tag from a template-switch adaptor bearing 12 random nucleotides. MiXCR, run by TCRdb on the 5' RACE reads, gives a single entry per CDR3 protein. This table has some 1 million distinct CDR3 sequences, 40% to 55% appearing once. With respect to this clonotype: The target antigen is unknown.

This chain links TRBV6-5 with TRBJ2-3; D perhaps matches TRBD1 (5 bases). Specimen: blood. The clonotype comes from a woman aged 60-75 years in good health. CDR3 bases: TGTGCCAGCAGATCCAGGGCGACTAGCACAGATACGCAGTATTTT. Protein sequence: CASRSRATSTDTQYF.